The subject of this entry is one TCR beta chain. This sample is part of a study of blood T cells in healthy people across ages. V gave up 6 bases and J gave up 2 bases, with 16 bases separating them. The CDR3 consists of 15 residues. CDR1 and CDR2 (germline): ENHRY, SYGVKD. A second PCR, run for roughly 7 to 12 cycles, used a sample-barcoded 5' primer plus a J-beta primer mix. TCRdb used MiXCR to reprocess the 5' RACE reads, holding one entry per CDR3 protein. The sample contains about 640,000 distinct CDR3 sequences, roughly three fifths of which appear only once. The chain has TRBV10-3 and TRBJ2-5, with a tentative D call TRBD1 (5 bases). This TCR was recovered from a man aged 55 to 70 in good health. Sequenced sample: blood. CDR3 in amino acids: CAISRLAGFQETQYF. CDR3 nucleotide sequence: TGTGCCATCAGCCGCCTGGCAGGGTTTCAAGAGACCCAGTACTTC.